One sample yielded the 5 T cell receptor beta chains listed below, sequenced in a study of tumor-infiltrating lymphocytes in primary liver carcinoma. Total RNA (approximately 450 ng) served as template for TCR beta cDNA synthesis primed by a constant-region primer. Three nested multiplex PCR rounds of slightly modified ARM-PCR generated TCR beta libraries. Forward primers for TRBV1-TRBV30 and a C-beta reverse primer served the first two PCR rounds, at about 10 cycles each. Via MiXCR, TCRdb re-called the multiplex PCR reads, giving one row per CDR3 protein. Of about 97,000 distinct CDR3 sequences listed, under 70% are singletons. It was from approximately 20-30 mg of unsorted bulk tissue that RNA and DNA were co-extracted. The sample taken for sequencing was liver tumor tissue from sampling region 2. Stated subset: tumor region T2, inferior pole. The receptors derive from a woman aged 55-69 years with primary liver carcinoma and hepatitis B virus infection.

In regard to this clonotype: One junction end disagrees with the germline gene, perhaps due to a read error. This chain links TRBV12-3 or TRBV12-4 with TRBJ1-1, with D perhaps TRBD1 (6 bases). The length of the CDR3 is 16 residues. CDR3 sequence reads: CASGLPGGAPNTEAFF. For the CDR3, the DNA is TGTGCCAGCGGTTTACCTGGGGGGGCGCCTAACACTGAAGCTTTCTTT.

As DNA, the CDR3 is TGTGCCAACACCCGTGGGGGACCTCTTCCAAAGAATGAGCAGTTCTTC. It specifies CANTRGGPLPKNEQFF. This chain uses TRBV5-4 with TRBJ2-1; D tentatively reads TRBD1 or TRBD2 (5 bases each). With 9 bases removed from V and 7 bases from J, the gap between germline ends came to 26 bases. CDR1 and CDR2 (germline): SGHNT, YYREEE (reference sequence). The length of the CDR3 is 16 residues.

The chain joins TRBV2 to TRBJ2-1; TRBD2 matches 8 bases. The V segment lost 7 bases and the J segment 5 bases; nucleotides outside the gene matches: 7. The CDR3 runs to 14 residues. CDR1 is SNHLY, CDR2 FYNNEI, per germline. CDR3 bases: TGTGCCAGCACCCCGGGACTAGTTCACAATGAGCAGTTCTTC. Its protein is CASTPGLVHNEQFF.

This clonotype was observed once. This chain joins TRBV29-1 and TRBJ2-7; TRBD2 matches at 9 bases. With V trimmed by 6 bases and J by 4 bases, 16 bases remained unmatched. CDR1 and CDR2 from the germline V gene are SQVTM and ANQGSEA. The CDR3 contains 16 residues. For the CDR3, the DNA is TGCAGCGTGGGGACTAGCAGGAGTTGGGCCCCTTACGAGCAGTACTTC. Translation gives CSVGTSRSWAPYEQYF.

Concerning this clonotype itself: Relative to the germline gene, one junction end is altered; a read error may explain this. The chain combines TRBV11-2 with TRBJ1-3; 9 positions match TRBD1. There are 19 residues in the CDR3. Germline V lookup: CDR1 SGHAT, CDR2 FQNNGV. The CDR3, as DNA: TGTGCCATCAGCTCACTGCCGGACAGGGGAGCGTACTCTGGAAGCACCATATATTTT. Protein: CAISSLPDRGAYSGSTIYF.